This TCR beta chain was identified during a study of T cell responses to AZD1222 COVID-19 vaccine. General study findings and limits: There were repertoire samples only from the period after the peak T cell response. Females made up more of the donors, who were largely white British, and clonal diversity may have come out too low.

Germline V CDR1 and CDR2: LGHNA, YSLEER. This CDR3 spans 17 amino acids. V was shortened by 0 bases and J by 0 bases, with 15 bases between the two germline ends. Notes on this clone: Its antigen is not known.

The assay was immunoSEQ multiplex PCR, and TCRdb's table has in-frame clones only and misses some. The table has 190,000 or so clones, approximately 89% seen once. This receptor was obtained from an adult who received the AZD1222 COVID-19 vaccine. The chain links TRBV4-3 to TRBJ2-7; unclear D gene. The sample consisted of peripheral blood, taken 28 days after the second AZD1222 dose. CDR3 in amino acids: CASSQDIQIPGSYEQYF. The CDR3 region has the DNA TGCGCCAGCAGCCAAGATATCCAGATCCCCGGCTCCTACGAGCAGTACTTC.